Presented here are 3 T cell receptor beta chains from one specimen sequenced in a study of cytomegalovirus exposure and HLA in healthy donors. PCR employed 60 Vbeta and 13 Jbeta primers. Method: immunoSEQ multiplex PCR; TCRdb's copy keeps in-frame clones and lacks some. The sample lists some 140,000 clones, 66% occurring once. Source material: PBMCs. The receptor set was obtained from a human donor in good health.

This chain joins TRBV15 and TRBJ2-7, with D perhaps TRBD1 (5 bases). Trimming left V 3 bases short and J 3 bases short, with 9 bases between. The germline gives CDR1 LNHNV, CDR2 YYDKDF (reference sequence). This CDR3 is built from 13 residues. In DNA form, the CDR3 reads TGTGCCACCAGCAGGGTGGACAACTACGAGCAGTACTTC. Amino acids: CATSRVDNYEQYF.

In this sample, this clone turned up a few times. The rearrangement joins TRBV19 to TRBJ2-3, with TRBD2 matching over 8 bases. Germline V gene data show CDR1 as LNHDA and CDR2 as SQIVND (reference sequence). V was clipped by 4 bases and J by 1 base; unmatched bases: 4. The CDR3 spans 15 residues. This CDR3 is CASSKTSDRTDTQYF. The CDR3 nucleotides read TGTGCCAGTAGTAAGACTAGCGACCGCACAGATACGCAGTATTTT.

V usage is TRBV28 and J usage is TRBJ2-7; TRBD1 matches 11 bases. The junction had 5 bases not matched to a gene; V was cut back by 4 bases and J by 3 bases. CDR3 length equals 15 residues. Germline-derived CDR1 and CDR2 are MDHEN and SYDVKM. CDR3 DNA: TGTGCCAGCAGTTCGGGACAGGGGGGGTACTACGAGCAGTACTTC. It translates to CASSSGQGGYYEQYF.